This T cell receptor beta chain was sequenced during a study of OX40 agonist ivuxolimab in advanced cancers. The overall study: A history of anti-PD-1, anti-PD-L1 or anti-CTLA-4 therapy was acceptable, and over 35% had some. Broader study findings: Also present in some nonresponders was a low level of normalized T-cell clonal expansion. Researchers did not establish what antigens the expanded peripheral T cells target.

Sequenced by immunoSEQ multiplex PCR; TCRdb stores in-frame clones only, minus some. In the table there are about 61,000 clones, 92% of which are singletons. Concerning this clone: Its target is unknown.

The sequencing used CD4+ or CD8+ T cells sorted from blood, collected in a trial of the OX40 agonist ivuxolimab. The TCR sequence derives from an adult with an advanced solid tumor such as melanoma, head and neck, liver or kidney cancer.

The CDR3 DNA sequence: TGTGCCAGCAGCTTATCTGGCTTCCCCTACAATGAGCAGTTCTTC. As protein: CASSLSGFPYNEQFF. The chain has TRBV7-2 and TRBJ2-1; D unresolved. From germline, CDR1 is SGHTA and CDR2 FQGNSA. V gave up 2 bases and J gave up 2 bases, with 10 bases separating them. The CDR3 consists of 15 residues. The full variable domain, in which reference TRBV7-2 and TRBJ2-1 provide the parts outside the CDR3, is GAGVSQSPSNKVTEKGKDVELRCDPISGHTALYWYRQSLGQGLEFLIYFQGNSAPDKSGLPSDRFSAERTGGSVSTLTIQRTQQEDSAVYLCASSLSGFPYNEQFFGPGTRLTVL.